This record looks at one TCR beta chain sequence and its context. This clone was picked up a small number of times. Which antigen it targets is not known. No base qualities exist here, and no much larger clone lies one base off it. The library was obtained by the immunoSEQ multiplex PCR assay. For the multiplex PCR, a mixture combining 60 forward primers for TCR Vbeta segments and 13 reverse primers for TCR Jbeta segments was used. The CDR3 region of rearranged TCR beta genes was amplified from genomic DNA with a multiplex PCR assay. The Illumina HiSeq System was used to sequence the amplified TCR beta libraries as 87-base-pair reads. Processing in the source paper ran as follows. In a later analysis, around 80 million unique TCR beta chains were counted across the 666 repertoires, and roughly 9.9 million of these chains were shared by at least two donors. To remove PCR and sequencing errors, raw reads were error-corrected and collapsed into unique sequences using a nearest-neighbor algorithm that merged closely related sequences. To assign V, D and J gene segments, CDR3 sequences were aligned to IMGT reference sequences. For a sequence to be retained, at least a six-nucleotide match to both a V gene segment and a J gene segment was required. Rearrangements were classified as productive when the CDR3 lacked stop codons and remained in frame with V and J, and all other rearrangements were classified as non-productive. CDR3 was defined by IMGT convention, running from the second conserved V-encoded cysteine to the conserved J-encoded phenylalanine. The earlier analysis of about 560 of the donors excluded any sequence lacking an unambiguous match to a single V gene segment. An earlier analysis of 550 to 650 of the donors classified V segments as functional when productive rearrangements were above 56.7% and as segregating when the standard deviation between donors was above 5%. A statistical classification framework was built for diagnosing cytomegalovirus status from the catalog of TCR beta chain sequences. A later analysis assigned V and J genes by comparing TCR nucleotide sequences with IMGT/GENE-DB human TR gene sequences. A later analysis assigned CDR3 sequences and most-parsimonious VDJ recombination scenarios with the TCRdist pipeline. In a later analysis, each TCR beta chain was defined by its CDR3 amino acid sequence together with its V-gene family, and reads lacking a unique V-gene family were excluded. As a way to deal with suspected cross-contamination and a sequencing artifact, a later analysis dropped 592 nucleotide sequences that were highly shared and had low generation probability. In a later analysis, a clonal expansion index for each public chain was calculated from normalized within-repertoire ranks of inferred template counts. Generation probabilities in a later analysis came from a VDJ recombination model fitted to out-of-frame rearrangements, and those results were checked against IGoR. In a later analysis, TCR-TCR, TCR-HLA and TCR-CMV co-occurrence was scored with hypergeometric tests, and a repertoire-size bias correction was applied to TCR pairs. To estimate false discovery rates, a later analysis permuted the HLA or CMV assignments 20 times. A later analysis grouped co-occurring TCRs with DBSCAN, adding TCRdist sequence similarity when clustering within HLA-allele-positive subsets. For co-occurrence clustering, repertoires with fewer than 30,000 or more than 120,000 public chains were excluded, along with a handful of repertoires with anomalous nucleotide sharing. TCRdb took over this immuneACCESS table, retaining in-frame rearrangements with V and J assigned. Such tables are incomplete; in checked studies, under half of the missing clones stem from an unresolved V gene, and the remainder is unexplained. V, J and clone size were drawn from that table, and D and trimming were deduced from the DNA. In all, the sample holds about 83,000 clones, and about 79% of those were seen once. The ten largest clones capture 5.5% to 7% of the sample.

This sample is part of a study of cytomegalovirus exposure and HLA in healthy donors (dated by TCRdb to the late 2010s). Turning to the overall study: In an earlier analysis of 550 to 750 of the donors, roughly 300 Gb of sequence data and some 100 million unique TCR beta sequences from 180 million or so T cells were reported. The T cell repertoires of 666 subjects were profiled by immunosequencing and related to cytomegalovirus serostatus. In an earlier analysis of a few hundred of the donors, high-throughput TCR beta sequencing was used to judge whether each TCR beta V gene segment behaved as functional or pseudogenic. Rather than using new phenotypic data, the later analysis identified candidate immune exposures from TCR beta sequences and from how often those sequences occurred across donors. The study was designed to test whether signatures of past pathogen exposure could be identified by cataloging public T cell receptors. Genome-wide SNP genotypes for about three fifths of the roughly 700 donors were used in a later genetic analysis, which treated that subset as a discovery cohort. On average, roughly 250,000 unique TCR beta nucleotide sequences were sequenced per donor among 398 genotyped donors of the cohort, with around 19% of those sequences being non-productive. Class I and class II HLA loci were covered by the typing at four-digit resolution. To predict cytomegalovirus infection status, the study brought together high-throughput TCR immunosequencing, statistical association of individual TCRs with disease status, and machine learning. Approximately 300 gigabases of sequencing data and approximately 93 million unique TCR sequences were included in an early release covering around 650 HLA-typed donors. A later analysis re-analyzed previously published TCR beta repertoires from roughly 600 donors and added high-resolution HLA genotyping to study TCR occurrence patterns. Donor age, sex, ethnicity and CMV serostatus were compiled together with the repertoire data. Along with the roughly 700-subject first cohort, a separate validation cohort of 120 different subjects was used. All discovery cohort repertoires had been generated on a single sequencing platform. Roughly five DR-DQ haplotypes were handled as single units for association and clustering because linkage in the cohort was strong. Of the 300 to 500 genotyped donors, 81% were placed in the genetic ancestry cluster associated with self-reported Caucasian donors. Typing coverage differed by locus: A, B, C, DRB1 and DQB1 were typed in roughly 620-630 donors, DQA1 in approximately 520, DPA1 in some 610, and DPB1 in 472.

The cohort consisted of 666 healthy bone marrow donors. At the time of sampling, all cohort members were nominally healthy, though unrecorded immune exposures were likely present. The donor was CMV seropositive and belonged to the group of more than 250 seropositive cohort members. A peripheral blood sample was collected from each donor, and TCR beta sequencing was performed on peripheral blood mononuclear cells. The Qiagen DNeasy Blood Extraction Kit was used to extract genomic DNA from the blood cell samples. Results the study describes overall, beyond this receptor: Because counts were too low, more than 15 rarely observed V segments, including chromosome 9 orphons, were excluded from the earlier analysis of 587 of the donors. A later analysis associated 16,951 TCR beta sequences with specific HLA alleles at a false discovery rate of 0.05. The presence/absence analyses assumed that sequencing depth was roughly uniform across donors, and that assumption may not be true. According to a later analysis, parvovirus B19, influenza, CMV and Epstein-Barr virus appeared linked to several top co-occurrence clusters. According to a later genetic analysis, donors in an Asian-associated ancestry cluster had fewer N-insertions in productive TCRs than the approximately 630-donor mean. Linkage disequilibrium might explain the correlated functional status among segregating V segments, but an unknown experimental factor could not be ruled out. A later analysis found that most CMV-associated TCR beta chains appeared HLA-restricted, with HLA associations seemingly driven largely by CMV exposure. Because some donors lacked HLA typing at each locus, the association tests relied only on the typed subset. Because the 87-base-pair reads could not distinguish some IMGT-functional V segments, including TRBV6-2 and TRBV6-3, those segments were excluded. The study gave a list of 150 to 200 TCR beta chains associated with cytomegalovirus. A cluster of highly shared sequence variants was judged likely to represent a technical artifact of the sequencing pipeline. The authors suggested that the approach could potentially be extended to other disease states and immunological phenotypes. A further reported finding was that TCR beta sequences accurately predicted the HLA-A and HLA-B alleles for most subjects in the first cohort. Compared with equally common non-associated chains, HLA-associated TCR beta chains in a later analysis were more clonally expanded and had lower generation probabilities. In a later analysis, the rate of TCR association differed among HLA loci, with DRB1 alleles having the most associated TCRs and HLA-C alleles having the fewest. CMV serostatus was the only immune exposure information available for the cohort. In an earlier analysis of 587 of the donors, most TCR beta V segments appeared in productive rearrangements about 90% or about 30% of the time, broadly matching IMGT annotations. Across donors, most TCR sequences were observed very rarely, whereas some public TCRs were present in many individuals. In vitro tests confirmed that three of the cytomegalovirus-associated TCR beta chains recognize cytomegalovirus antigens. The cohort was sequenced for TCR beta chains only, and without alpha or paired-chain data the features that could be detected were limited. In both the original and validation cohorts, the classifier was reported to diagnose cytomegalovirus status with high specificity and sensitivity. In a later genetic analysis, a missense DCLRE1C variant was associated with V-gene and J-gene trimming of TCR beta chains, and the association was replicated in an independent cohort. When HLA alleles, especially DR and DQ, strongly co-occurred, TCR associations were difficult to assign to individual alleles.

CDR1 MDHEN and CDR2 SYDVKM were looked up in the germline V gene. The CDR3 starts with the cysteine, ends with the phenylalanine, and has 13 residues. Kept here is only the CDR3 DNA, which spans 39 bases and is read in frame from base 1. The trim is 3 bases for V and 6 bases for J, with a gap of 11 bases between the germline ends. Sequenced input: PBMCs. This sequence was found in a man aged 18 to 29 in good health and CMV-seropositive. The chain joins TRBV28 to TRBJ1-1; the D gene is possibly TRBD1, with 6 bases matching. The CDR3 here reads CASSLTGLSEAFF. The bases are TGTGCCAGCAGTTTGACAGGCCTTTCTGAAGCTTTCTTT.